This T cell receptor beta chain was documented in a study of blood T cell repertoires in COVID-19. Study details: Samples representing acute and convalescent COVID-19 were sourced from the United States, Italy and Spain. The cDNA or gDNA used as material had been derived from T cells, B-cell-depleted T cells, or PBMCs.

Germline trimming cut 1 base from V and 5 bases from J; bases unmatched to any gene: 5. Germline V gives CDR1 SGHTA, CDR2 FQGTGA. The CDR3 totals 16 residues. Methods used by the authors: How many nucleated cells were present was estimated from reference gene primer amplification. Sequenced by immunoSEQ multiplex PCR; TCRdb stores in-frame clones only, minus some. V, J and clone size are taken as reported in that table, and D and trimming were inferred from the DNA itself. The repertoire includes 85,000 to 100,000 clones, approximately 80% of them detected once, and around 5.2% sits in the top ten. J is TRBJ2-2 and V is TRBV7-3, with 9 positions matching TRBD2. The source material was peripheral blood. The clonotype was recovered from a man aged 80 or over with COVID-19, enrolled during active disease. Written as DNA, the CDR3 is TGTGCCAGCAGCTTAAAAAGGACTAGCGCGACCGGGGAGCTGTTTTTT. This gives the protein CASSLKRTSATGELFF. Based on the CDR3 plus reference TRBV7-3 and TRBJ2-2, the full variable domain is GAGVSQTPSNKVTEKGKYVELRCDPISGHTALYWYRQSLGQGPEFLIYFQGTGAADDSGLPNDRFFAVRPEGSVSTLKIQRTERGDSAVYLCASSLKRTSATGELFFGEGSRLTVL.